These T cell receptor beta chains were read from a single sample in a study of T cells in Graves' hyperthyroidism and ophthalmopathy. From the multiplex PCR reads, TCRdb called clonotypes with MiXCR, one entry per CDR3 protein. The sample holds around 350,000 distinct CDR3 sequences, 14% seen once. Specimen: blood. The receptors derive from a woman in her twenties or thirties with Graves' ophthalmopathy. Each CDR3 is given with its conserved first and last residue. A D gene is named only where the DNA matches it firmly. Clone size appears in some rows only: once, few, many, or a class for an expanded clone.

clone size | J gene | V gene | CDR3 length | D gene | CDR3 DNA | CDR3 protein
many | TRBJ2-3 | TRBV12-3/TRBV12-4 | 13 | TRBD1 | TGTGCCAGCAGTTGGGACAGCTCAGATACGCAGTATTTT | CASSWDSSDTQYF
- | TRBJ2-7 | TRBV5-6 | 15 | - | TGTGCCAGCAGCTTGGTGACAGGTCCTCCCCACGAGCAGTACTTC | CASSLVTGPPHEQYF
few | TRBJ2-1 | TRBV12-3/TRBV12-4 | 17 | TRBD2 | TGTGCCAGCAGTATTTATAGCGGGGGGGGATTTGGCAATGAGCAGTTCTTC | CASSIYSGGGFGNEQFF
few | TRBJ2-2 | TRBV5-8 | 15 | TRBD1 | TGTGCCAGCAGCCGACAGGGAACTTTCGTCGGGGAGCTGTTTTTT | CASSRQGTFVGELFF
few | TRBJ1-1 | TRBV30 | 14 | - | TGTGCCTGGAGTGTCGATTCTTTGGACACTGAAGCTTTCTTT | CAWSVDSLDTEAFF
- | TRBJ2-5 | TRBV19 | 15 | - | TGTGCCAGTAGTATGGGGGGACTCGATCAAGAGACCCGGTACTTC | CASSMGGLDQETRYF
many | TRBJ2-5 | TRBV12-3/TRBV12-4 | 13 | - | TGTGCCAGCAGCCTGGGGAGGAGGGAGACCCAGTACTTC | CASSLGRRETQYF
many | TRBJ2-3 | TRBV6-5 | 16 | TRBD2 | TGTGCCAGCAGTTACTCTGCGGGGGGTATGGGAAATACGCAGTATTTT | CASSYSAGGMGNTQYF
- | TRBJ2-1 | TRBV28 | 14 | - | TGTGCCAGCACCCTCGCCCAGGCCACTAATGAGCAGTTCTTC | CASTLAQATNEQFF
- | TRBJ2-1 | TRBV30 | 13 | TRBD2 | TGTGCCTGGAGTGGGGACTACCAGAGGGGGCAGTTCTTC | CAWSGDYQRGQFF
many | TRBJ2-2 | TRBV12-3/TRBV12-4 | 16 | - | - | CASSFWRGVNTGELFF
many | TRBJ2-7 | TRBV5-1 | 15 | - | TGCGCCAGCAGCTTGGATACGGGGGTGACCTACGAGCAGTACTTC | CASSLDTGVTYEQYF
many | TRBJ2-7 | TRBV12-3/TRBV12-4 | 15 | TRBD1 | TGTGCCAGCAGTTTGGGACAGACAAACACCTACGAGCAGTACTTC | CASSLGQTNTYEQYF
few | TRBJ1-2 | TRBV9 | 17 | - | TGTGCCAGCAGCGTAGGAGGCACGCTGCGGGATCACTATGGCTACACCTTC | CASSVGGTLRDHYGYTF
many | TRBJ1-2 | TRBV20-1 | 14 | - | TGCAGTGCTAGAGATTTGCAGGGCAGCTATGGCTACACCTTC | CSARDLQGSYGYTF
many | TRBJ1-4 | TRBV27 | 15 | - | TGTGCCAGCAGTTTTATGGGGTCGACTAATGAAAAACTGTTTTTT | CASSFMGSTNEKLFF
many | TRBJ2-1 | TRBV30 | 15 | TRBD2 | TGTGCCTGGACTAGCGGGGGGAGCTCCTACAATGAGCAGTTCTTC | CAWTSGGSSYNEQFF
- | TRBJ1-6 | TRBV6-1 | 16 | - | TGTGCCAGCGGTGGGGGGCGAGATACGCGGAATTCACCCCTCCACTTT | CASGGGRDTRNSPLHF
many | TRBJ2-7 | TRBV30 | 13 | TRBD1 | TGTGCCTGGAGTTATGACAGGGGGGACGAGCAGTACTTC | CAWSYDRGDEQYF
few | TRBJ2-1 | TRBV24-1 | 14 | - | TGTGCCACCAGTGATCCTGGTGCCTACAATGAGCAGTTCTTC | CATSDPGAYNEQFF
many | TRBJ1-1 | TRBV6-1 | 14 | - | TGTGCCAGCAGCGTCGAGACAGTGGACACTGAAGCTTTCTTT | CASSVETVDTEAFF
many | TRBJ2-7 | TRBV20-1 | 15 | - | TGCAGTGCTAGAGCTGGGGCAGGGGGGTCCTACGAGCAGTACTTC | CSARAGAGGSYEQYF
many | TRBJ2-7 | TRBV28 | 17 | TRBD2 | TGTGCCAGCAGTTCCCCCACCCAGCGGGGGATGTCCTACGAGCAGTACTTC | CASSSPTQRGMSYEQYF
many | TRBJ1-6 | TRBV28 | 14 | - | TGTGCCAGCAGTCCCCAAGGGGTTCGCTCACCCCTCCACTTT | CASSPQGVRSPLHF
many | TRBJ1-6 | TRBV12-3/TRBV12-4 | 12 | - | TGTGCCAGCAGCCCAGGAGGTTCACCCCTCCACTTT | CASSPGGSPLHF
many | TRBJ2-7 | TRBV2 | 14 | TRBD1 | TGTGCCAGCAGTCCCGACAGGGCCTCCTACGAGCAGTACTTC | CASSPDRASYEQYF
many | TRBJ2-5 | TRBV6-1 | 16 | - | TGTGCCAGCAGCCCCTCGTCGGGCAGCAGTCAAGAGACCCAGTACTTC | CASSPSSGSSQETQYF
many | TRBJ1-1 | TRBV7-9 | 16 | - | TGTGCCAGCAGCTCCTCAGGGGACCCAATGAACACTGAAGCTTTCTTT | CASSSSGDPMNTEAFF
few | TRBJ1-1 | TRBV5-1 | 16 | - | TGCGCCAGCAGCTTGGCCAATAGGGGAATGAACACTGAAGCTTTCTTT | CASSLANRGMNTEAFF
many | TRBJ2-2 | TRBV30 | 18 | TRBD1 | TGTGCCTGGGGGGACAGGGTCGCATTTTTTAATAACACCGGGGAGCTGTTTTTT | CAWGDRVAFFNNTGELFF
many | TRBJ2-1 | TRBV7-9 | 18 | - | TGTGCCAGCAGCTCCGCTAGCTGGCGGCTAGGCCCCCCCAATGAGCAGTTCTTC | CASSSASWRLGPPNEQFF
- | TRBJ1-1 | TRBV29-1 | 13 | TRBD1 | TGCAGCGTCAGGGGGGGGTGGGACACTGAAGCTTTCTTT | CSVRGGWDTEAFF
many | TRBJ2-3 | TRBV7-8 | 14 | - | TGTGCCAGCAGCTTAGTGTCTACGGAGGCTGCGAAGTATTTT | CASSLVSTEAAKYF
- | TRBJ2-2 | TRBV19 | 20 | TRBD2 | TGTGCCAGTAGTATAGATAAGACTAGCGGGGGGGAATATGGCACCGGGGAGCTGTTTTTT | CASSIDKTSGGEYGTGELFF
many | TRBJ1-1 | TRBV11-2 | 17 | - | TGTGCCAGCAGCTTGGTCCAAACGGCAGCACTGAACACTGAAGCTTTCTTT | CASSLVQTAALNTEAFF
few | TRBJ1-2 | TRBV5-6 | 16 | TRBD1 | TGTGCCAGCAGCTCTTCACCGGGACAGGGGTGGAATGGCTACACCTTC | CASSSSPGQGWNGYTF
many | TRBJ1-1 | TRBV7-2 | 12 | - | TGTGCCAGCAGCTTAGCCCTGGGAAACGCTTTCTTT | CASSLALGNAFF
many | TRBJ2-1 | TRBV6-2/TRBV6-3 | 17 | - | TGTGCCAGCAGTTACTCGATCACCGGGGGCCCCACCAATGAGCAGTTCTTC | CASSYSITGGPTNEQFF
many | TRBJ1-1 | TRBV12-3/TRBV12-4 | 13 | - | TGTGCCAGCAGTTTACCCGGGGCAGCGATGGCTTTCTTT | CASSLPGAAMAFF
few | TRBJ1-2 | TRBV9 | 14 | - | TGTGCCAGCAGCGCCCCGTTGGTCAACTATGGCTACACCTTC | CASSAPLVNYGYTF